This T cell receptor (beta chain) appears in the sequencing data of a study of CD8 T cell repertoires and HIV-1 epitope variants. A word on this clone: Its antigen is currently unknown.

The protocol was immunoSEQ multiplex PCR, while the TCRdb copy is restricted to in-frame clones and leaves out a portion. The data contain 4,500 to 6,500 clones, about 65% of them singletons. The CDR3 has 15 amino acids. Trimming left V 4 bases short and J 4 bases short, with 15 bases between. Germline V lookup: CDR1 SEHNR, CDR2 FQNEAQ (reference sequence). The material sequenced was cultured CD8+ T cells derived from PBMCs. The TCR comes from a male donor with HIV. The chain uses TRBV7-9 and TRBJ2-3; possible D gene TRBD1, 7 bases. The DNA of the CDR3 is TGTGCCAGCAGCTCTACAGGGGAGGACCCAGATACGCAGTATTTT. Protein: CASSSTGEDPDTQYF.